The T cell receptor (beta chain) described here comes from a study of blood T cell repertoires in COVID-19. Generated by immunoSEQ multiplex PCR, the TCRdb table keeps only in-frame clones and is missing some. The sample carries around 200,000 clones, more than 75% recorded once. The study assigned cohorts using participant-reported clinical history. Trimming took off 5 bases at V and 2 bases at J, with 9 bases between the two ends. The CDR3 consists of 14 residues. Germline-derived CDR1 and CDR2 are SGHTA and FQGNSA. This clone was observed a handful of times. The sequence was collected from a middle-aged woman with acute COVID-19. Sequencing input: PBMCs or T cells enriched from blood (not recorded which). V is TRBV7-2 and J is TRBJ1-4; D is ambiguous. The CDR3 DNA follows: TGTGCCAGCAGCCCCCGCCGGACTAATGAAAAACTGTTTTTT. Translation: CASSPRRTNEKLFF. The whole variable domain, remainder taken from reference TRBV7-2 and TRBJ1-4, is GAGVSQSPSNKVTEKGKDVELRCDPISGHTALYWYRQSLGQGLEFLIYFQGNSAPDKSGLPSDRFSAERTGGSVSTLTIQRTQQEDSAVYLCASSPRRTNEKLFFGSGTQLSVL.